This T cell receptor (beta chain) was retrieved from a study of beta chain features in type 1 diabetes. Study-wide findings and caveats: Comparison showed that naive, central memory and Treg TCRB repertoires appeared more similar among patients than among healthy donors.

Remarks on this clone: The antigen remains undetermined.

Unmatched junction bases numbered 6, after V lost 2 bases and J lost 4 bases. CDR1 and CDR2 from the germline V gene are SGDLS and YYNGEE. The CDR3 length is 14 residues. As every portion of the isolated RNA was reverse transcribed, the sequencing read expressed TCRB transcripts. Naive, central memory and regulatory T cell samples came to a mean of approximately 3.57 million reads. TCRdb keeps only in-frame clones here, not all; method: immunoSEQ multiplex PCR. The data contain about 350,000 clones, 20% of them singletons. The specimen sequenced was naive CD4+ T cells from blood. The chain uses TRBV9 and TRBJ2-7; 7 nucleotides agree with TRBD1. The TCR comes from a woman under 30 in good health. CDR3 nucleotide sequence: TGTGCCAGCAGCGTGAGCGACAGGGAATACGAGCAGTACTTC. Amino acids: CASSVSDREYEQYF.